What follows are 11 T cell receptor beta chains derived from one specimen sequenced in a study of T cell changes during pregnancy in multiple sclerosis. Sequenced by immunoSEQ multiplex PCR; TCRdb stores in-frame clones only, minus some. The table shows 55,000 to 75,000 clones, with about 90% occurring only once. The material was peripheral blood, obtained in the third trimester of pregnancy. The receptors come from a female donor in good health, enrolled as a control in a pregnancy study.

CDR3 coding DNA: TGTGCCAGCGGGACAGGGGGACCTGCACCCCTCCACTTT. Translated, it gives CASGTGGPAPLHF. The gene calls are TRBV11-2 and TRBJ1-6; the match to TRBD1 covers 11 bases. CDR1 SGHAT and CDR2 FQNNGV come from the germline V gene. The CDR3 totals 13 residues. V dropped 8 bases and J dropped 11; count of bases not matched to a gene: 5.

V usage is TRBV7-3 and J usage is TRBJ2-2, with 10 bases that match TRBD2. Per the germline V gene, CDR1 is SGHTA and CDR2 is FQGTGA. The CDR3 is 16 amino acids. Trimming removed 5 bases from V and 5 bases from J; junction bases left unmatched: 8. CDR3 loop: CASSQSGGASTGELFF. Written as DNA, the CDR3 is TGTGCCAGCAGCCAAAGCGGGGGGGCTTCAACCGGGGAGCTGTTTTTT.

V and J are TRBV5-6 and TRBJ2-3; 10 nucleotides align to TRBD2. CDR1 SGHDT and CDR2 YYEEEE come from the germline V gene. The CDR3 consists of 16 residues. Losses at the gene ends were 1 base for V and 2 bases for J; bases not matched to a gene: 4. The CDR3 protein is CASSLRLAGPTDTQYF. The CDR3 DNA sequence: TGTGCCAGCAGCTTGAGACTAGCGGGCCCCACAGATACGCAGTATTTT.

CDR3 bases: TGCGCCAGCAGTCAACTAGCGGGGGGGCCTGATGAGCAGTTCTTC. Amino acid sequence: CASSQLAGGPDEQFF. The chain couples TRBV23-1 to TRBJ2-1; TRBD2 matches 12 bases. TRBV23-1 is given ORF status, its function remaining uncertain. The ends lost 2 bases at V and 8 bases at J; junction bases unmatched: 4. The CDR3 covers 15 residues.

This clone was detected a few times. This chain connects TRBV14 to TRBJ1-3; D is ambiguous. Per germline, CDR1 SGHDN and CDR2 FVKESK. V lost 2 bases, J lost 0 bases, and 11 bases lay in between. The CDR3 loop spans 16 amino acids. The CDR3 sequence: CASSQLNVVSGNTIYF. DNA of the CDR3: TGTGCCAGCAGCCAACTGAACGTAGTCTCTGGAAACACCATATATTTT.

This clone was detected once. The chain is built from TRBV5-1 and TRBJ1-4; 9 nucleotides agree with TRBD1. Germline CDR1 and CDR2: SGHRS and YFSETQ. After removal of 4 bases from V and 7 bases from J, the junction contained 8 bases not matched to a gene. The CDR3 length is 15 residues. CDR3 in amino acids: CASSPGPGQGEKLFF. The DNA for the CDR3 is TGCGCCAGCAGCCCGGGGCCGGGACAGGGTGAAAAACTGTTTTTT.

This sequence joins TRBV29-1 and TRBJ2-2; D gene uncertain. The CDR3 covers 14 residues. V was clipped by 3 bases and J by 1 base, with 9 bases between them. Germline V gene sequence: CDR1 SQVTM, CDR2 ANQGSEA. DNA of the CDR3: TGCAGCGTTGAGGTACAGCAGAACACCGGGGAGCTGTTTTTT. It codes for CSVEVQQNTGELFF.

The rearrangement links TRBV2 to TRBJ2-1; D is unresolved. Trimming shortened V by 7 bases and J by 8 bases, and 9 bases separated the two germline ends. This CDR3 has 11 residues. CDR1 SNHLY and CDR2 FYNNEI come from the germline V gene. CDR3 sequence reads: CASTPVDEQFF. CDR3 bases: TGTGCCAGCACCCCGGTCGATGAGCAGTTCTTC.

The J gene is TRBJ1-4, the V gene TRBV9; D remains unclear. The CDR3 covers 15 residues. Per germline, CDR1 SGDLS and CDR2 YYNGEE. V was cut by 0 bases and J by 5 bases, with 11 bases left in between. The CDR3 DNA follows: TGTGCCAGCAGCGTAGGGGCCAACTCGAATGAAAAACTGTTTTTT. Translated: CASSVGANSNEKLFF.

In nucleotides, the CDR3 is TGCGCCAGCACCCCTAGCGGGGGGGCCTTGGAGACCCAGTACTTC. Its translation is CASTPSGGALETQYF. This chain connects TRBV4-1 to TRBJ2-5, with TRBD2 matching 12 bases. Trimming at V came to 7 bases and at J to 5 bases, leaving 8 bases not matched to a gene. Germline CDR1 reads MGHRA; CDR2 reads YSYEKL. The length of the CDR3 is 15 residues.

The chain carries TRBV7-9 and TRBJ1-1, with D perhaps TRBD1 (5 bases). Trimming removed 3 bases at V and 0 bases at J, with 8 bases between. The germline gives CDR1 SEHNR, CDR2 FQNEAQ (reference sequence). The CDR3 is made up of 14 amino acids. This CDR3 is CASSLDILNTEAFF. As DNA, the CDR3 is TGTGCCAGCAGCTTGGACATCCTGAACACTGAAGCTTTCTTT.